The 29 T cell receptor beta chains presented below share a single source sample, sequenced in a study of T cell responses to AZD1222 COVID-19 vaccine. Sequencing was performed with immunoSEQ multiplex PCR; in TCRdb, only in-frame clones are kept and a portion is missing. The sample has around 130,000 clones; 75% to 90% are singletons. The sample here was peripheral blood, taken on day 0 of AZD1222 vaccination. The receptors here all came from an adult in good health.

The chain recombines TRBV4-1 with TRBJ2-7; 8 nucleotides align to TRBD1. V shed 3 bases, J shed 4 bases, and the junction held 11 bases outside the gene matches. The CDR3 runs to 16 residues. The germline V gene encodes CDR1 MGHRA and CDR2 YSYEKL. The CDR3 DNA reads TGCGCCAGCAGCCAGCCGGGCAGGGGGCGGGAATACGAGCAGTACTTC. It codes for CASSQPGRGREYEQYF.

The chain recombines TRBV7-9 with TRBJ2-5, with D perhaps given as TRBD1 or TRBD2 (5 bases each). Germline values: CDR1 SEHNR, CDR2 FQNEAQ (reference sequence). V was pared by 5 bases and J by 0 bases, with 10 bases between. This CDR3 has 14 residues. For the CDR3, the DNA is TGTGCCAGCAGCGGGAGACAGCACCAAGAGACCCAGTACTTC. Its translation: CASSGRQHQETQYF.

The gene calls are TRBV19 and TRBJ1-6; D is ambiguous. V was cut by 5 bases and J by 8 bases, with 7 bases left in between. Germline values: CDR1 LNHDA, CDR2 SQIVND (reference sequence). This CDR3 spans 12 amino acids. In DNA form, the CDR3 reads TGTGCCAGTAGTTTTGAGGATTCACCCCTCCACTTT. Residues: CASSFEDSPLHF.

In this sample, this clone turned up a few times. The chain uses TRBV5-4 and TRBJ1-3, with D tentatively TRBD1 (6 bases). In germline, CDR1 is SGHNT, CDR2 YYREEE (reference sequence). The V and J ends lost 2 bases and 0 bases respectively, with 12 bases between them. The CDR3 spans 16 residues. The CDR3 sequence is CASSLGGAYSGNTIYF. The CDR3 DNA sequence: TGTGCCAGCAGCTTAGGGGGGGCTTACTCTGGAAACACCATATATTTT.

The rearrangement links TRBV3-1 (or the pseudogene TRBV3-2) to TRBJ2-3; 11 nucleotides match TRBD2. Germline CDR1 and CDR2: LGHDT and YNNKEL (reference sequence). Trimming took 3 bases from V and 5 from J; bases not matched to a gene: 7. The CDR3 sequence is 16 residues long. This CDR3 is CASSQNIGTSGDTQYF. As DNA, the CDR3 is TGTGCCAGCAGCCAGAATATAGGGACTAGCGGAGATACGCAGTATTTT.

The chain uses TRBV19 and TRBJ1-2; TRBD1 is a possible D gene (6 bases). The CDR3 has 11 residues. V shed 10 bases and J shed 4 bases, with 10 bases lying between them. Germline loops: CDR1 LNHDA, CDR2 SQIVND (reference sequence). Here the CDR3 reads CATRGIYGYTF. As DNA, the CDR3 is TGTGCCACAAGGGGGATCTATGGCTACACCTTC.

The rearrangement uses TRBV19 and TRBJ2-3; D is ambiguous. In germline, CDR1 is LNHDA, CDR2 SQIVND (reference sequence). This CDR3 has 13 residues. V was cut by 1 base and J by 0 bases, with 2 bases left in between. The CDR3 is CASSIGSTDTQYF. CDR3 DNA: TGTGCCAGTAGTATAGGGAGCACAGATACGCAGTATTTT.

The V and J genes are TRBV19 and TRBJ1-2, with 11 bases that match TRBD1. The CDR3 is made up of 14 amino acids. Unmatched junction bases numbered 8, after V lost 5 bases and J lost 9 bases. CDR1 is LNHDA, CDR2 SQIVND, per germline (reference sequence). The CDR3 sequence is CASSVGQGARSYTF. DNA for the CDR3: TGTGCCAGTAGTGTCGGACAGGGGGCGAGAAGCTACACCTTC.

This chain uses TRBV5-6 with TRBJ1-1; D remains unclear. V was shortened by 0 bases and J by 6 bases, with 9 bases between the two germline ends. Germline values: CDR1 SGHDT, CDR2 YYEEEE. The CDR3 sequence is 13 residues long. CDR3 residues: CASSLGRASEAFF. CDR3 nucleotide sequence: TGTGCCAGCAGCTTGGGGCGGGCTTCTGAAGCTTTCTTT.

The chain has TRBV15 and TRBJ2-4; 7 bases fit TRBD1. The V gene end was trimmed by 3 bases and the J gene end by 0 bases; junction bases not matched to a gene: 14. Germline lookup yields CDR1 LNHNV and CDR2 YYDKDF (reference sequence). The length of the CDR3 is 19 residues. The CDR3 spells CATSSTGTDILLAKNIQYF. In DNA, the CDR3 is TGTGCCACCAGCAGCACCGGGACAGATATTCTCCTAGCCAAAAACATTCAGTACTTC.

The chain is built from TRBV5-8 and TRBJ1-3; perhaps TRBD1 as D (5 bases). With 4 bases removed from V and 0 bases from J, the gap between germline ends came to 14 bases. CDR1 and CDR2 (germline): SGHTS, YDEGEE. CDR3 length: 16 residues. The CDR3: CASSGWDRLSGNTIYF. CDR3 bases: TGTGCCAGCAGCGGGTGGGACCGGCTCTCTGGAAACACCATATATTTT.

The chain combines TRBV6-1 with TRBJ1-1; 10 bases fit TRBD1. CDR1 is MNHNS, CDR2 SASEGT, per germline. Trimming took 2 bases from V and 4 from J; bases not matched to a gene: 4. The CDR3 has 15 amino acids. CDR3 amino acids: CASSEPGTGATEAFF. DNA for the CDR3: TGTGCCAGCAGTGAACCCGGGACAGGGGCCACTGAAGCTTTCTTT.

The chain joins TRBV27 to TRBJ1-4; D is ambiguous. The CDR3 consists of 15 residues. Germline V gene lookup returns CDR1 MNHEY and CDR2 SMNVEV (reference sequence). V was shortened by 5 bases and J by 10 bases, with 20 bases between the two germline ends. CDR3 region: CASSELEPQIGKLFF. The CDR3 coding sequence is TGTGCCAGCAGTGAGCTAGAACCACAGATAGGAAAACTGTTTTTT.

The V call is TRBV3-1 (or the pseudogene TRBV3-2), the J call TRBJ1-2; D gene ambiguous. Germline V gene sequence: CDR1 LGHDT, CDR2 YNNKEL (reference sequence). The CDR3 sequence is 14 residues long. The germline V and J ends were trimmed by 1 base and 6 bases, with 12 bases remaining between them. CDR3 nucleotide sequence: TGTGCCAGCAGCCAAGGGCTCGAGGATCATGGCTACACCTTC. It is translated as CASSQGLEDHGYTF.

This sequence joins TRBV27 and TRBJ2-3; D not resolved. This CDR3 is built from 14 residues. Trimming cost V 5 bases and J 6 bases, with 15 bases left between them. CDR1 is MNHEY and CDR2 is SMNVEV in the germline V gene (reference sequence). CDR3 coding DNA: TGTGCCAGCAGTAGGGTCACCGGCTTGGATACGCAGTATTTT. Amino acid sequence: CASSRVTGLDTQYF.

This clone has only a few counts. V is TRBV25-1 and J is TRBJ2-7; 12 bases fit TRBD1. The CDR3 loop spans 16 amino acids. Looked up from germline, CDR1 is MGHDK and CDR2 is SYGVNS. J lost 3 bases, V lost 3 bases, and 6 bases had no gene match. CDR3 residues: CASSDGGTGGIYEQYF. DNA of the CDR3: TGTGCCAGCAGTGACGGAGGGACAGGGGGCATCTACGAGCAGTACTTC.

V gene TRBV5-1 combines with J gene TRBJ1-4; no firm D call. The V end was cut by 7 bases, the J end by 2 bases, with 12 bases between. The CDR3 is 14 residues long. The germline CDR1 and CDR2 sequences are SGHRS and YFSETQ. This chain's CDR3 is CASRLTVTNEKLFF. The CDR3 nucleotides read TGCGCCAGCCGCCTAACAGTTACTAATGAAAAACTGTTTTTT.

The CDR3 reads CASSQIAGGPYNEQFF. DNA for the CDR3: TGCGCCAGCAGCCAAATAGCGGGGGGCCCCTACAATGAGCAGTTCTTC. V is TRBV5-1 and J is TRBJ2-1; 10 bases agree with TRBD2. The CDR3 loop spans 16 amino acids. Trimming removed 4 bases from V and 2 bases from J; junction bases left unmatched: 6. Looked up from germline, CDR1 is SGHRS and CDR2 is YFSETQ.

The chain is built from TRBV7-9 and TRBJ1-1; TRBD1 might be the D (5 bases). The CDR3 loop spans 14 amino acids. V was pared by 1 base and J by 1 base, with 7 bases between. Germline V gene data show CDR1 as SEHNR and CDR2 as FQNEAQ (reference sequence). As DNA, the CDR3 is TGTGCCAGCAGCTTAGTTCAGGGGAACACTGAAGCTTTCTTT. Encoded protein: CASSLVQGNTEAFF.

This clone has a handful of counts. The CDR3 loop reads CASSLRQAYEQYF. The CDR3 DNA reads as TGCGCCAGCAGCCTCCGACAGGCCTACGAGCAGTACTTC. J is TRBJ2-7 and V is TRBV5-1, with D tentatively TRBD1 (6 bases). This CDR3 is built from 13 residues. Germline-derived CDR1 and CDR2 are SGHRS and YFSETQ. V gave up 4 bases and J gave up 2 bases, with 10 bases separating them.

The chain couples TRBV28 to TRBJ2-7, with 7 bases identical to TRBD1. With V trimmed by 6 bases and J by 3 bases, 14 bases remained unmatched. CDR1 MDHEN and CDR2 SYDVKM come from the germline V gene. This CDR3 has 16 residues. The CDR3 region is CASRGSQGIPVYEQYF. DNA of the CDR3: TGTGCCAGCAGGGGCTCACAGGGGATTCCCGTCTACGAGCAGTACTTC.

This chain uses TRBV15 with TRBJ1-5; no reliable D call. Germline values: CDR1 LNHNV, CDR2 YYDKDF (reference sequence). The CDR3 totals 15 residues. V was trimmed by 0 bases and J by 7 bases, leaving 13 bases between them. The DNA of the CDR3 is TGTGCCACCAGCAGAGATGGGCTCGGTAGGCAGCCCCAGCATTTT. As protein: CATSRDGLGRQPQHF.

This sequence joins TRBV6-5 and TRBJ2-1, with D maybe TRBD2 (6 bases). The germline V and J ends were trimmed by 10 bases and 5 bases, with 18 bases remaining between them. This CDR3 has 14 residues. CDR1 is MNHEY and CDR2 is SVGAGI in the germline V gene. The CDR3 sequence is CANVSRGCDNEQFF. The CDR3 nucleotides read TGTGCCAACGTGAGCCGGGGGTGCGACAATGAGCAGTTCTTC.

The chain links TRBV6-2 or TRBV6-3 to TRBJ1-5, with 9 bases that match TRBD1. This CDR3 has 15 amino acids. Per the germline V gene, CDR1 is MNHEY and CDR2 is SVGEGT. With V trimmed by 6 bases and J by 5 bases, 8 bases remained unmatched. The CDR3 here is CASSLLQGAYQPQHF. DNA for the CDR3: TGTGCCAGCAGCCTCTTACAGGGGGCCTATCAGCCCCAGCATTTT.

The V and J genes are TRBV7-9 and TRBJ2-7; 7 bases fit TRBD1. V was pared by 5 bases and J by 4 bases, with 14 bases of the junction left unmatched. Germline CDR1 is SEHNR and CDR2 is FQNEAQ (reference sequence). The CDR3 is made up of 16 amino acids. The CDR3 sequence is CASSKGAGGDLYEQYF. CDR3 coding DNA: TGTGCCAGCAGCAAAGGGGCAGGGGGAGACCTTTACGAGCAGTACTTC.

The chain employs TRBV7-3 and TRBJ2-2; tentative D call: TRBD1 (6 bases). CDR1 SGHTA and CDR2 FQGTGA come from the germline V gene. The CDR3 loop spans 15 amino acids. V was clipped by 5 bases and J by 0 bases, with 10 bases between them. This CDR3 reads CASSGQTTNTGELFF. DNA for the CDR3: TGTGCCAGCAGCGGACAGACTACGAACACCGGGGAGCTGTTTTTT.

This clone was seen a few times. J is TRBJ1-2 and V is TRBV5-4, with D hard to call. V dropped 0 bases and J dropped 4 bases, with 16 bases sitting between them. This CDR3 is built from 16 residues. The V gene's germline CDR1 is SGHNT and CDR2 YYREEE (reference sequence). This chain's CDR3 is CASSLEAAKKGYGYTF. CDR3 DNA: TGTGCCAGCAGCTTGGAGGCCGCTAAAAAGGGCTATGGCTACACCTTC.

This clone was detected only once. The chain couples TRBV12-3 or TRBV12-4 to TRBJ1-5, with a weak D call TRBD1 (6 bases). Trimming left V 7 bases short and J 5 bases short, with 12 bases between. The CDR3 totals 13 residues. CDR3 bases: TGTGCCAGCACCTTAGGGGGGGATCAGCCCCAGCATTTT. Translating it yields CASTLGGDQPQHF.

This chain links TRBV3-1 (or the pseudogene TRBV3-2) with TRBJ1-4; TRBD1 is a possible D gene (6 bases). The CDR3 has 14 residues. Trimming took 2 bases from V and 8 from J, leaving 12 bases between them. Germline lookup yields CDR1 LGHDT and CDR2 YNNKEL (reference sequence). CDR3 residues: CASSQRQGWEKLFF. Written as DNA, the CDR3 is TGTGCCAGCAGCCAACGGCAGGGGTGGGAAAAACTGTTTTTT.